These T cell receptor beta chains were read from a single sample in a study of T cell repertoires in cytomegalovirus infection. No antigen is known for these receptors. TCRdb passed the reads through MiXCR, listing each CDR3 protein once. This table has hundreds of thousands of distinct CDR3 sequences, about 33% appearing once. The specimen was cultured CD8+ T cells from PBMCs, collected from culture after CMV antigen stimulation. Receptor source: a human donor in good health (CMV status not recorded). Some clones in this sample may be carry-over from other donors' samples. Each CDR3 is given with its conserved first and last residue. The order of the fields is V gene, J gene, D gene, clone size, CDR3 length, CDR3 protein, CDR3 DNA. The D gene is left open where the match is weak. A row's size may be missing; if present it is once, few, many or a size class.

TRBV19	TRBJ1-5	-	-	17	CASSIDFLVNSNQPQHF	TGTGCCAGTAGTATAGATTTCCTAGTCAATAGCAATCAGCCCCAGCATTTT
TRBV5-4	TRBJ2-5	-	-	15	CASSFLLDSRETQYF	TGTGCCAGCAGCTTTCTTCTGGACAGTAGAGAGACCCAGTACTTC
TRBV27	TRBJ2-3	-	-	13	CASSFVITDTQYF	TGTGCCAGCAGTTTTGTGATCACAGATACGCAGTATTTT
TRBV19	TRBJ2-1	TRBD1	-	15	CASSYSGQGPDEQFF	TGTGCCAGTAGTTATTCGGGACAGGGCCCCGATGAGCAGTTCTTC
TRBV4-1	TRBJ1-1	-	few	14	CASSPEELNTEAFF	TGCGCCAGCAGCCCCGAGGAACTGAACACTGAAGCTTTCTTT
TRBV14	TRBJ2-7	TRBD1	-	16	CASSPPRGTGDYEQYF	TGTGCCAGCAGCCCCCCACGAGGGACAGGGGACTACGAGCAGTACTTC
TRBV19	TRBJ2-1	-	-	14	CASSIGDSAFEQFF	TGTGCCAGTAGTATTGGGGATAGCGCCTTCGAGCAGTTCTTC
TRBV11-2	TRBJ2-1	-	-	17	CASSLAITRGSVDEQFF	TGTGCCAGCAGCTTAGCCATAACTAGGGGGTCGGTGGATGAGCAGTTCTTC
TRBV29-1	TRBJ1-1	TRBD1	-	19	CSVEEKAGVGQGYYTEAFF	TGCAGCGTTGAAGAGAAGGCTGGGGTCGGACAGGGATATTACACTGAAGCTTTCTTT
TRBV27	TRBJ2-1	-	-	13	CASSFFEGNEQFF	TGTGCCAGCAGTTTTTTTGAGGGGAATGAGCAGTTCTTC
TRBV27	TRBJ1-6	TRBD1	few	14	CASSYGTENSPLHF	TGTGCCAGCAGTTACGGGACAGAGAATTCACCCCTCCACTTT
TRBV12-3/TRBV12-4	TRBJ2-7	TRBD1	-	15	CASRRGQGGSYEQYF	TGTGCCAGCAGGCGCGGACAGGGGGGATCCTACGAGCAGTACTTC
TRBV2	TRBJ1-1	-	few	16	CASRRGIEPRNTEAFF	TGTGCCAGCAGAAGAGGAATCGAACCTCGGAACACTGAAGCTTTCTTT
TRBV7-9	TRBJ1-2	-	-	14	CASSARTESGGYTF	TGTGCCAGCAGCGCCCGAACAGAGTCGGGCGGCTACACCTTC
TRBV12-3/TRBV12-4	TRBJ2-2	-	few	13	CASIGRTLGELFF	TGTGCCAGCATTGGCAGGACCCTCGGGGAGCTGTTTTTT
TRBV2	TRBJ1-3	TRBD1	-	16	CASSSTTGVRGNTIYF	TGTGCCAGCAGTTCTACGACAGGGGTGCGCGGGAACACCATATATTTT
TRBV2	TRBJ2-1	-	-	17	CASSEDSGYSSYNEQFF	TGTGCCAGCAGTGAAGACTCCGGCTATAGCTCCTACAATGAGCAGTTCTTC
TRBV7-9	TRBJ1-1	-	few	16	CASSYFPAGTGTEAFF	TGTGCCAGCAGCTATTTCCCCGCGGGGACGGGAACTGAAGCTTTCTTT
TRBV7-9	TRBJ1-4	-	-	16	CASSSTAWEDSEKLFF	TGTGCCAGCAGCTCGACAGCTTGGGAGGATTCAGAAAAACTGTTTTTT
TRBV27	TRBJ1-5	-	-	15	CASSPTGNSNQPQHF	TGTGCCAGCAGTCCAACAGGGAATAGCAATCAGCCCCAGCATTTT
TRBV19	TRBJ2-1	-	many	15	CASSIDRSSYNEQFF	TGTGCCAGTAGTATTGACAGGAGCTCCTACAATGAGCAGTTCTTC
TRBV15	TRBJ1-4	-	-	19	CATSRGGVGGFSTNEKLFF	TGTGCCACCAGCAGAGGGGGGGTAGGCGGATTTTCAACTAATGAAAAACTGTTTTTT
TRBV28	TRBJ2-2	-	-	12	CASATGSGELFF	TGTGCCAGCGCCACAGGGTCCGGGGAGCTGTTTTTT
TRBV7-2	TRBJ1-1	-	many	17	CASSPGEGTIMNTEAFF	TGTGCCAGCAGCCCAGGGGAGGGGACAATTATGAACACTGAAGCTTTCTTT
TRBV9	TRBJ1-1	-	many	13	CASSGGGNTEAFF	TGTGCCAGCAGCGGGGGCGGGAACACTGAAGCTTTCTTT
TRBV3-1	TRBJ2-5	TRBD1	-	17	CASSLDTGTGRSETQYF	TGTGCCAGCAGCCTTGACACCGGGACAGGGAGGTCAGAGACCCAGTACTTC
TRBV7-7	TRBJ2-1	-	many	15	CASSTEPGLNNEQFF	TGTGCTAGCAGCACTGAACCCGGACTAAACAATGAGCAGTTCTTC
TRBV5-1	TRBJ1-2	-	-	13	CASSLRAANGYTF	TGCGCCAGCAGCTTGAGAGCAGCGAATGGCTACACCTTC
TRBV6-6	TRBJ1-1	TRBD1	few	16	CASSHTDRGRLAEAFF	TGTGCCAGCAGCCATACAGACAGGGGGCGATTGGCTGAAGCTTTCTTT
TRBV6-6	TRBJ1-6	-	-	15	CASSEGPRPDSPLHF	TGTGCCAGCAGTGAGGGACCACGTCCGGATTCACCCCTCCACTTT
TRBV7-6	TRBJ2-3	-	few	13	CASSPRIPDTQYF	TGTGCCAGCAGCCCCAGGATTCCAGATACGCAGTATTTT
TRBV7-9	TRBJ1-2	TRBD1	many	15	CASSSGQGKWAGYTF	TGTGCCAGCAGCTCGGGACAGGGTAAATGGGCTGGCTACACCTTC
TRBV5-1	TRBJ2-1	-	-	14	CASSWGYSYNEQFF	TGCGCCAGCAGTTGGGGGTATTCCTACAATGAGCAGTTCTTC
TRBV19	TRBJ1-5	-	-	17	CASSKFWSDVAGQPQHF	TGTGCCAGTAGTAAGTTTTGGTCGGATGTAGCCGGGCAGCCCCAGCATTTT
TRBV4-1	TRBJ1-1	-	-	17	CASSQGSYNPMNTEAFF	TGCGCCAGCAGCCAAGGCTCCTACAACCCAATGAACACTGAAGCTTTCTTT
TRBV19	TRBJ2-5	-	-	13	CASSMGRAETQYF	TGTGCCAGTAGTATGGGCAGGGCCGAGACCCAGTACTTC
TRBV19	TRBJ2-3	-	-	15	CASSTRSFSTDTQYF	TGTGCCAGTAGTACTAGAAGTTTTAGCACAGATACGCAGTATTTT
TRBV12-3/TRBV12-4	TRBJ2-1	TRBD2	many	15	CASSPGTSGYNEQFF	TGTGCCAGCAGTCCGGGGACTAGCGGTTACAATGAGCAGTTCTTC
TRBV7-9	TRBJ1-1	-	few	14	CASRPPNSTTEAFF	TGTGCCAGCAGACCCCCTAACAGTACCACTGAAGCTTTCTTT
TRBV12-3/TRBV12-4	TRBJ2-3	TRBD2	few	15	CASSISGGFTDTQYF	TGTGCCAGCAGTATTAGCGGGGGATTCACAGATACGCAGTATTTT
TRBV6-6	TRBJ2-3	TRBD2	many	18	CASSYVGLRGGPTDTQYF	TGTGCCAGCAGTTACGTTGGGTTGCGGGGGGGACCCACAGATACGCAGTATTTT
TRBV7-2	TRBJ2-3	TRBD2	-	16	CASSFKRGVSTDTQYF	TGTGCCAGCAGCTTTAAGCGGGGGGTTAGCACAGATACGCAGTATTTT
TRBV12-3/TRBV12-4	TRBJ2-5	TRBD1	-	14	CASRVGTGVKTQYF	TGTGCCAGCAGAGTCGGGACAGGGGTGAAGACCCAGTACTTC
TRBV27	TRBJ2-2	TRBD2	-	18	CASLGTSGGPNHTGELFF	TGTGCCAGCCTCGGGACTAGCGGGGGCCCCAATCACACCGGGGAGCTGTTTTTT
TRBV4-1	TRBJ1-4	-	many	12	CASSSGGEKLFF	TGTGCCAGCAGCTCGGGGGGAGAAAAACTGTTTTTT
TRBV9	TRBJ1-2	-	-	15	CASSATSDSNYGYTF	TGTGCCAGCAGCGCCACATCGGACAGTAACTATGGCTACACCTTC
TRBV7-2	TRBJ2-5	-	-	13	CASSHIPRETQYF	TGTGCCAGCAGCCACATACCTCGGGAGACCCAGTACTTC
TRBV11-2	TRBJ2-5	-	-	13	CASSFPPQETQYF	TGTGCCAGCAGTTTCCCTCCCCAAGAGACCCAGTACTTC
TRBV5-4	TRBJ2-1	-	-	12	CASSLGTNEPFF	TGTGCCAGCAGCCTGGGAACCAATGAGCCGTTCTTC